These 13 T cell receptor beta chains came from one sample sequenced in a study of cytomegalovirus exposure and HLA in healthy donors. The study ran its PCR with 60 Vbeta and 13 Jbeta primers. The repertoire was sequenced with immunoSEQ multiplex PCR; TCRdb's copy has only in-frame clones and lacks some. Here the sample spans about 110,000 clones, over 60% being singletons. The sequenced material came from PBMCs. The receptors were gathered from a woman aged 40 to 50 in good health and CMV-seropositive.

The gene calls are TRBV7-9 and TRBJ2-6, with D maybe TRBD1 (6 bases). This CDR3 is built from 15 residues. The V and J ends lost 5 bases and 0 bases respectively, with 8 bases between them. Germline CDR1 SEHNR, CDR2 FQNEAQ (reference sequence). The CDR3 is CASSPQGSGANVLTF. The CDR3 coding sequence is TGTGCCAGCAGCCCACAGGGCTCTGGGGCCAACGTCCTGACTTTC.

The V gene is TRBV5-1, the J gene TRBJ2-3, with D unresolved. V was cut by 2 bases and J by 0 bases, with 16 bases left in between. Germline V gene data show CDR1 as SGHRS and CDR2 as YFSETQ. This CDR3 comprises 17 residues. The DNA for the CDR3 is TGCGCCAGCAGCTTCGACTCTTTTCCCTCTAGCACAGATACGCAGTATTTT. Protein: CASSFDSFPSSTDTQYF. Full variable domain (rest looked up from reference TRBV5-1 and TRBJ2-3): KAGVTQTPRYLIKTRGQQVTLSCSPISGHRSVSWYQQTPGQGLQFLFEYFSETQRNKGNFPGRFSGRQFSNSRSEMNVSTLELGDSALYLCASSFDSFPSSTDTQYFGPGTRLTVL.

V gene TRBV10-3 combines with J gene TRBJ2-7; perhaps TRBD1 as D (5 bases). The CDR3 contains 14 residues. CDR1 is ENHRY and CDR2 is SYGVKD in the germline V gene. V lost 2 bases to trimming and J lost 3 bases, with 11 bases between them. The CDR3 reads CAISEGALLYEQYF. The CDR3 bases are TGTGCCATCAGTGAGGGGGCCCTCCTCTACGAGCAGTACTTC.

The V call is TRBV7-8, the J call TRBJ2-3; the D gene is possibly TRBD2 (5 bases). Trimming cost V 4 bases and J 2 bases, with 16 bases left between them. CDR1 and CDR2 (germline): SGHVS, FQNEAQ. The CDR3 sequence is 16 residues long. CDR3 sequence: CASSSLGSAYTDTQYF. The DNA of the CDR3 is TGTGCCAGCAGCTCCCTAGGTAGCGCTTACACAGATACGCAGTATTTT.

This clone came up a few times. This rearrangement joins TRBV5-1 to TRBJ2-7; 11 nucleotides align to TRBD1. The V and J ends lost 4 bases and 0 bases, in that order; junction bases with no gene match: 15. The CDR3 spans 19 residues. Germline V gene sequence: CDR1 SGHRS, CDR2 YFSETQ. CDR3 sequence: CASSLNPGQGVLSSYEQYF. In DNA, the CDR3 is TGCGCCAGCAGCCTTAATCCGGGACAGGGGGTTTTAAGCTCCTACGAGCAGTACTTC.

The chain links TRBV19 to TRBJ1-1; 7 bases fit TRBD1. CDR1 and CDR2 from the germline V gene are LNHDA and SQIVND (reference sequence). The junction had 5 bases not matched to a gene; V was cut back by 2 bases and J by 5 bases. CDR3 length: 14 residues. This CDR3 is CASSIPGGLTEAFF. The CDR3 nucleotides are TGTGCCAGTAGTATACCAGGGGGTCTGACTGAAGCTTTCTTT.

The V call is TRBV5-1, the J call TRBJ1-6, with D hard to call. Between the trimmed V and J ends, which lost 4 bases and 6 bases, there was a span of 8 bases. The CDR3 consists of 13 residues. Germline V gives CDR1 SGHRS, CDR2 YFSETQ. This chain's CDR3 is CASSLGFNSPLHF. In nucleotides, the CDR3 is TGCGCCAGCAGCCTAGGTTTTAATTCACCCCTCCACTTT.

The table lists this clone with a few counts. The genes are TRBV25-1 and TRBJ1-2, with TRBD1 identical over 7 bases. CDR3 size: 13 residues. The germline V gene encodes CDR1 MGHDK and CDR2 SYGVNS. V trimming: 6 bases; J trimming: 13 bases; junction bases outside the gene matches: 14. The CDR3 reads CASRATQTGRVTF. CDR3 in DNA: TGTGCCAGCAGGGCTACCCAGACAGGGAGAGTCACCTTC.

This clone turned up a few times. The chain joins TRBV7-9 to TRBJ1-2; D not resolved. This CDR3 comprises 14 residues. Per germline, CDR1 SEHNR and CDR2 FQNEAQ (reference sequence). V shed 5 bases and J shed 4 bases, with 14 bases lying between them. CDR3 residues: CASSLGLSPYGYTF. The CDR3 nucleotides are TGTGCCAGCAGCCTCGGACTGTCCCCCTATGGCTACACCTTC.

In its sample, this clone was seen once. The chain couples TRBV7-2 to TRBJ2-5; TRBD2 is a possible D gene (6 bases). The CDR3 has 14 residues. Germline V lookup: CDR1 SGHTA, CDR2 FQGNSA. Between the trimmed V and J ends, which lost 5 bases and 4 bases, there was a span of 14 bases. The CDR3 sequence: CASSTLLGLETQYF. The CDR3 bases are TGTGCCAGCAGCACTTTGTTGGGACTAGAGACCCAGTACTTC. Using reference TRBV7-2 and TRBJ2-5 for the parts outside the CDR3, the full variable domain is GAGVSQSPSNKVTEKGKDVELRCDPISGHTALYWYRQSLGQGLEFLIYFQGNSAPDKSGLPSDRFSAERTGGSVSTLTIQRTQQEDSAVYLCASSTLLGLETQYFGPGTRLLVL.

This chain joins TRBV9 and TRBJ2-3, with 8 bases aligning to TRBD2. CDR1 and CDR2 from the germline V gene are SGDLS and YYNGEE. The junction had 8 bases not matched to a gene; V was cut back by 2 bases and J by 6 bases. The CDR3 loop spans 15 amino acids. The CDR3 spells CASSVSGALSDTQYF. The CDR3 DNA follows: TGTGCCAGCAGCGTTAGCGGGGCTCTCTCTGATACGCAGTATTTT.

The chain uses TRBV19 and TRBJ2-7, with 7 bases aligning to TRBD2. CDR1 and CDR2 from the germline V gene are LNHDA and SQIVND (reference sequence). With V trimmed by 5 bases and J by 4 bases, 11 bases remained unmatched. This CDR3 comprises 15 residues. The CDR3 region is CASSPAGGEGYEQYF. CDR3 bases: TGTGCCAGTAGTCCAGCCGGCGGGGAGGGTTACGAGCAGTACTTC.

The chain uses TRBV7-3 and TRBJ2-5; maybe TRBD2 (6 bases). This CDR3 comprises 15 residues. Trimming left V 5 bases short and J 5 bases short, with 18 bases between. CDR1 is SGHTA, CDR2 FQGTGA, per germline. The CDR3: CASSLGLSSGETQYF. CDR3 nucleotide sequence: TGTGCCAGCAGCCTCGGACTCTCGAGCGGGGAGACCCAGTACTTC.